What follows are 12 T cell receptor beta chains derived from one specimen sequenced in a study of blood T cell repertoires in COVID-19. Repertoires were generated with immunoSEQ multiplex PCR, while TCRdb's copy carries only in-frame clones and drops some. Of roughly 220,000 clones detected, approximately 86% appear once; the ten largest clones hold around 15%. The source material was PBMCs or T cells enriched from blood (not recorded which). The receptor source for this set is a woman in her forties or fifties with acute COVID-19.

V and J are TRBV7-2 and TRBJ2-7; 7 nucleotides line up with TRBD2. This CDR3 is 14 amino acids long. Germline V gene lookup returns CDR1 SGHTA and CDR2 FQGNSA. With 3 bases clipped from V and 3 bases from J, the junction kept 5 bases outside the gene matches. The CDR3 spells CASSFGAGVYEQYF. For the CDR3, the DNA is TGTGCCAGCAGCTTCGGGGCGGGAGTCTACGAGCAGTACTTC.

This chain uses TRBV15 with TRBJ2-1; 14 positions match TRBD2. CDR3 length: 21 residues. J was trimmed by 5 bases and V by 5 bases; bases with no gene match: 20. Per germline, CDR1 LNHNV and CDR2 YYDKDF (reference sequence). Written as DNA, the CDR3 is TGTGCCACCAGCCGAAACCAGGGACTAGCGGGAGAAAAAGGGGCACACAATGAGCAGTTCTTC. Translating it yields CATSRNQGLAGEKGAHNEQFF.

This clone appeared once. The CDR3 bases are TGTGCCAGCAGTGATAGGACTGGCAGCTCCTACGAGCAGTACTTC. It is translated as CASSDRTGSSYEQYF. The J gene is TRBJ2-7, the V gene TRBV6-1, with D possibly matching TRBD2 (5 bases). Deletions cut 3 bases from V and 0 bases from J, with 12 bases between. In germline, CDR1 is MNHNS, CDR2 SASEGT. The CDR3 consists of 15 residues.

Written as DNA, the CDR3 is TGCAGCAGAGGACAGTTCTATGGCTACACCTTC. Residues: CSRGQFYGYTF. V is TRBV20-1 and J is TRBJ1-2; D might be TRBD1 (6 bases). In germline, CDR1 is DFQATT, CDR2 SNEGSKA (reference sequence). The CDR3 consists of 11 residues.

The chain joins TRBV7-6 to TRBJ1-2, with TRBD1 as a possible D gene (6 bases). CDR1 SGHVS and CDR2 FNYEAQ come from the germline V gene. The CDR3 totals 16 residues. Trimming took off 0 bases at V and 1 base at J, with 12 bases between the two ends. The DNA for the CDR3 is TGTGCCAGCAGCTTAGCCCCCGGGACAATTAACTATGGCTACACCTTC. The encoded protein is CASSLAPGTINYGYTF.

CDR3 residues: CASSPLEATTFYEQYF. CDR3 in DNA: TGTGCCAGCTCACCACTCGAAGCTACTACCTTCTACGAGCAGTACTTC. The V gene is TRBV18, the J gene TRBJ2-7, with D unclear. The V gene lost 1 base and the J gene lost 3 bases, with 16 bases spanning the gap. CDR3 length equals 16 residues. Germline CDR1 reads KGHSH; CDR2 reads LQKENI.

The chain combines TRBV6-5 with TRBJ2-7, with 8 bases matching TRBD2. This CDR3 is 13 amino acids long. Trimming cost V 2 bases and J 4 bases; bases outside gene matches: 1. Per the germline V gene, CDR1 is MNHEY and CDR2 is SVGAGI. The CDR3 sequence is CASSYSGSYEQYF. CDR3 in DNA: TGTGCCAGCAGTTACAGCGGGAGTTACGAGCAGTACTTC.

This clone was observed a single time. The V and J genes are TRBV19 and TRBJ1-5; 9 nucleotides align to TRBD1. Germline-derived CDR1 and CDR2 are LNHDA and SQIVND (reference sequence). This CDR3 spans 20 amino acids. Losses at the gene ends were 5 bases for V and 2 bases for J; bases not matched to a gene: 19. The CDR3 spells CASSFPTGTGLLGRNQPQHF. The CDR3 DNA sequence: TGTGCCAGTAGTTTCCCTACCGGGACAGGGCTTCTGGGGCGCAATCAGCCCCAGCATTTT.

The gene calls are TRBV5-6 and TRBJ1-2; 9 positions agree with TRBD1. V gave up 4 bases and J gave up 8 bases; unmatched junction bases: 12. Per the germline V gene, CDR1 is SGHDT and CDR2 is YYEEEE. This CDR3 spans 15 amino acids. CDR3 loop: CASSAGTGSRRGYTF. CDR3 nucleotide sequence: TGTGCCAGCAGCGCCGGGACAGGGTCTAGGAGGGGCTACACCTTC.

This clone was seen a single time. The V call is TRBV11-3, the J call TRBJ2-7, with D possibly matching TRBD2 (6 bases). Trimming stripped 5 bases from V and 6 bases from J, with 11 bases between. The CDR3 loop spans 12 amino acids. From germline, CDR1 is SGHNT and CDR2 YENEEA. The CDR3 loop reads CASSRLGGEQYF. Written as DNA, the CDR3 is TGTGCCAGCAGCCGACTAGGTGGCGAGCAGTACTTC.

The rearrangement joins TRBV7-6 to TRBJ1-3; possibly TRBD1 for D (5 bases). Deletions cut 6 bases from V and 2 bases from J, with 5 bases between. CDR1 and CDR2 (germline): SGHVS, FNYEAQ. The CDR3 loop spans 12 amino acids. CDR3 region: CASRGPGNTIYF. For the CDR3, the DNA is TGTGCCAGCAGGGGGCCTGGAAACACCATATATTTT.

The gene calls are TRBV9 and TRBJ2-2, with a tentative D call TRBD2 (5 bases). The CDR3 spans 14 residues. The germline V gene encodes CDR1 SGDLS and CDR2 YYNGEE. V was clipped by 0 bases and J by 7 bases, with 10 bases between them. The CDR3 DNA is TGTGCCAGCAGCGTAGAGAGTCGGGGCGGGGAGCTGTTTTTT. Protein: CASSVESRGGELFF.